A selection of T cell receptor beta chains follows, all from one sample in a study of blood T cells in healthy people across ages. Each CDR3 protein is one row after TCRdb ran MiXCR on the 5' RACE reads. The sample includes roughly 680,000 distinct CDR3 sequences, around 21% of them seen just once. The sequencing input was blood. These TCRs come from a man in his sixties or seventies in good health. Both conserved end residues are part of each CDR3. D genes are given only for firm matches. Clone size is shown for a subset of rows, as once, few, many or a class of expanded clone.

abundance,j_gene,v_gene,d_gene,CDR3aa,CDR3nt
many,TRBJ1-1,TRBV7-2,-,CASSLGAGFPEAFF,TGTGCCAGCAGCTTAGGGGCAGGTTTTCCTGAAGCTTTCTTT
-,TRBJ2-7,TRBV28,TRBD1,CASSRPDRGLYEQYF,TGTGCCAGCAGCCGACCAGACAGGGGGTTGTACGAGCAGTACTTC
few,TRBJ1-1,TRBV5-1,-,CASSLVRGKTEAFF,TGCGCCAGCAGCTTGGTCAGGGGCAAAACTGAAGCTTTCTTT
-,TRBJ2-5,TRBV20-1,-,CSARDPGRGQETQYF,TGCAGTGCTAGAGATCCAGGGAGAGGCCAAGAGACCCAGTACTTC
-,TRBJ2-3,TRBV27,-,CASSYQTGITDTQYF,TGTGCCAGCAGTTACCAGACAGGCATCACAGATACGCAGTATTTT
-,TRBJ2-5,TRBV20-1,-,CSARDSFLQETQYF,TGCAGTGCACGGGACTCCTTTCTCCAAGAGACCCAGTACTTC
-,TRBJ1-4,TRBV24-1,-,CASEVDRGKLFF,TGTGCCAGCGAGGTGGATCGGGGAAAACTGTTTTTT
few,TRBJ2-7,TRBV12-3/TRBV12-4,-,CASSSLKGNLEQYF,TGTGCCAGCAGTTCCCTCAAAGGGAATCTCGAGCAGTACTTC
-,TRBJ2-3,TRBV10-3,-,CAIRRTGGSTDTQYF,TGTGCCATCAGGAGGACTGGCGGGAGCACAGATACGCAGTATTTT
-,TRBJ2-7,TRBV12-3/TRBV12-4,-,CASSLLFGDPSSYEQYF,TGTGCCAGCAGTTTATTGTTTGGGGATCCGAGCTCCTACGAGCAGTACTTC
-,TRBJ1-1,TRBV6-5,TRBD1,CASSYSGQMNTEAFF,TGTGCCAGCAGTTACTCGGGACAGATGAACACTGAAGCTTTCTTT
many,TRBJ2-4,TRBV28,TRBD1,CASSPTQTGWSKNIQYF,TGTGCCAGCAGTCCCACCCAGACAGGGTGGTCCAAAAACATTCAGTACTTC
few,TRBJ2-3,TRBV6-1,-,CASSELGTDTQYF,TGTGCCAGCAGTGAGCTGGGCACAGATACGCAGTATTTT
few,TRBJ2-1,TRBV29-1,-,CSVTRGLGNEQFF,TGCAGCGTCACCCGAGGGCTAGGCAATGAGCAGTTCTTC
-,TRBJ2-1,TRBV24-1,-,CATSDPPGGRGNEQFF,TGTGCCACCAGTGACCCCCCTGGTGGGAGAGGAAATGAGCAGTTCTTC
few,TRBJ2-3,TRBV5-1,-,CASSLEGSTQYF,TGCGCCAGCAGCTTGGAGGGTAGTACGCAGTATTTT
-,TRBJ2-5,TRBV20-1,TRBD1,CSARDGRGLSQETQYF,TGCAGTGCTAGAGACGGTAGGGGGCTAAGCCAAGAGACCCAGTACTTC
-,TRBJ1-4,TRBV5-1,-,CASSTGRTNEKLFF,TGCGCCAGCAGTACGGGACGGACTAATGAAAAACTGTTTTTT